The table lists the clone carrying this TCR beta chain with a few counts. Its target is unknown. The junction shows a germline mismatch at one end, possibly a read error. This sample stems from a study of regulatory and conventional T cells in RAG deficiency. Study at large: Autoimmunity is frequent in combined immunodeficiency with hypomorphic RAG mutations. Study observations and caveats: Shannon entropy was markedly lower and Simpson indices higher in RAG-deficient patients than control T-cell subsets.

Germline lookup yields CDR1 SQVTM and CDR2 ANQGSEA. The CDR3 extends over 15 amino acids. The eight patients with RAG deficiency had SCID (one), Omenn syndrome (two), or CID/atypical SCID (five). This table comes from immunoSEQ multiplex PCR, and its TCRdb copy is limited to in-frame clones, with some not included. Among hundreds of clones listed, roughly 64% were seen once. The rearrangement joins TRBV29-1 to TRBJ2-1; D may correspond to TRBD1 or TRBD2 (5 bases each). The sequence was collected from a human donor with RAG deficiency presenting as severe combined immunodeficiency. Sequenced input: CD8+ T cells sorted from blood. CDR3 sequence reads: CSVVVGDLSYYEQFF. CDR3 nucleotides: TGCAGCGTTGTGGTAGGGGACCTGTCCTACTATGAGCAGTTCTTC.